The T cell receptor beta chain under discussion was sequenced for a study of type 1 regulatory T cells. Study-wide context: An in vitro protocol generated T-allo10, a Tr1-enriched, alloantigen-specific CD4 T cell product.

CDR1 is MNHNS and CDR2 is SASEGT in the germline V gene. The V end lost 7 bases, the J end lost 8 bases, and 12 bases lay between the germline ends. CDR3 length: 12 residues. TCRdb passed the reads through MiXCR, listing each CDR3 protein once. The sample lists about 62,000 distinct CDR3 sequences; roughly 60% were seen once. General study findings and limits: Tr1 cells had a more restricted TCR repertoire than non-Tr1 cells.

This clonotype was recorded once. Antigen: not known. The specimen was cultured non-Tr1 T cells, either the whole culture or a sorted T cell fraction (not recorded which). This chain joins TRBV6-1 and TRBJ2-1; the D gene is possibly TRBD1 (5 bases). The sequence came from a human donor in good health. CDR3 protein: CASNLRGHEQFF. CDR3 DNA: TGTGCCAGCAACCTAAGGGGTCATGAGCAGTTCTTC.